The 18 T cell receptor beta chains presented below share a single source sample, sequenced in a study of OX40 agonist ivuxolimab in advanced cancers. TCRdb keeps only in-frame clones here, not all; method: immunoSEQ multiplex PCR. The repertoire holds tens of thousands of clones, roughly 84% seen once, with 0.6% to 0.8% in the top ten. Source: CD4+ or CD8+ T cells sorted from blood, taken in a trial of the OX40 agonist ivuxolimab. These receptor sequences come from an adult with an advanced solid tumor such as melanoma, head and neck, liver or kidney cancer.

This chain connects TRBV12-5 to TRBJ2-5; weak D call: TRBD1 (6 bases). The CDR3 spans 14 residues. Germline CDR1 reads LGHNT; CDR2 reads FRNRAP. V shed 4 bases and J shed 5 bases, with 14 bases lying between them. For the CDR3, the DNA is TGTGCTAGTGGTTCCTCAGGGGTACGTGAGACCCAGTACTTC. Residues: CASGSSGVRETQYF.

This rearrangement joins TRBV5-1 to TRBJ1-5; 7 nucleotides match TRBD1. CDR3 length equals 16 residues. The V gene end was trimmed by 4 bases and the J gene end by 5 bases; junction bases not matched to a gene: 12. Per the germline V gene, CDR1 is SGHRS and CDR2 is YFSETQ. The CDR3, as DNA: TGCGCCAGCAGCCTCCAGGGGGGGCACGCGGATCAGCCCCAGCATTTT. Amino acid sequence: CASSLQGGHADQPQHF.

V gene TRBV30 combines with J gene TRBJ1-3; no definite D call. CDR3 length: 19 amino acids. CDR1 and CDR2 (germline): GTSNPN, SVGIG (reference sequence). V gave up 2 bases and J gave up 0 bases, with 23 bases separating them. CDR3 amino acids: CAWSWSMGGLGNSGNTIYF. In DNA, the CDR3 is TGTGCCTGGAGTTGGTCTATGGGTGGTTTGGGTAACTCTGGAAACACCATATATTTT.

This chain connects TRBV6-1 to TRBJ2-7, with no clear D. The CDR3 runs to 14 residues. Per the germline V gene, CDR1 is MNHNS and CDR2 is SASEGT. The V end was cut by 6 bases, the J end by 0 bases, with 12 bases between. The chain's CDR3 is CASRSLWSSYEQYF. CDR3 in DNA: TGTGCCAGCAGGAGTTTGTGGAGCTCCTACGAGCAGTACTTC.

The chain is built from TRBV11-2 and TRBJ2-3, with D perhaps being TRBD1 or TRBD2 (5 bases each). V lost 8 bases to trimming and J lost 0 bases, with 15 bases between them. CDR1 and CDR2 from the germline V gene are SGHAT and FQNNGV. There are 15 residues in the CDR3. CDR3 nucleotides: TGTGCCAGCTGGCGTGGGGGATCTAGCACAGATACGCAGTATTTT. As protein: CASWRGGSSTDTQYF.

CDR3 residues: CASSTEETQYF. In DNA, the CDR3 is TGTGCCAGCAGTACTGAAGAGACCCAGTACTTC. V usage is TRBV2 and J usage is TRBJ2-5; D not certain. CDR3 length equals 11 residues. Per germline, CDR1 SNHLY and CDR2 FYNNEI. With 5 bases removed from V and 3 bases from J, the gap between germline ends came to 4 bases.

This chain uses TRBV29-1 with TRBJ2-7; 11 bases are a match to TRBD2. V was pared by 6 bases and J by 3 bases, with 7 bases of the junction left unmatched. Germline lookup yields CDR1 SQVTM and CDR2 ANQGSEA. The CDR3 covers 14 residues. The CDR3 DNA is TGCAGCGTCCGAGCCCTAGCGGGAGGCTACGAGCAGTACTTC. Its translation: CSVRALAGGYEQYF.

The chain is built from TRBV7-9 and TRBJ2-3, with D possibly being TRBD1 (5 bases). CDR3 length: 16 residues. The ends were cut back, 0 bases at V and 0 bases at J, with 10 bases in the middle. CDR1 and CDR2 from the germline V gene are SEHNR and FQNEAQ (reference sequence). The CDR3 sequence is CASSLADKLSTDTQYF. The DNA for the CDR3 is TGTGCCAGCAGCTTAGCGGACAAGTTAAGCACAGATACGCAGTATTTT. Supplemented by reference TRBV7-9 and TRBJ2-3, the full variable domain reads DTGVSQNPRHKITKRGQNVTFRCDPISEHNRLYWYRQTLGQGPEFLTYFQNEAQLEKSRLLSDRFSAERPKGSFSTLEIQRTEQGDSAMYLCASSLADKLSTDTQYFGPGTRLTVL.

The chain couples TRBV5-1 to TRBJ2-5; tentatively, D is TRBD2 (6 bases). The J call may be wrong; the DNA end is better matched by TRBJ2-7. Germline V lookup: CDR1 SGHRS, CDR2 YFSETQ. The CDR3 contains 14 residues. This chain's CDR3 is CASSFVEGYYEQYF. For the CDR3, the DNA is TGCGCCAGCAGCTTCGTGGAGGGATATTACGAGCAGTACTTC.

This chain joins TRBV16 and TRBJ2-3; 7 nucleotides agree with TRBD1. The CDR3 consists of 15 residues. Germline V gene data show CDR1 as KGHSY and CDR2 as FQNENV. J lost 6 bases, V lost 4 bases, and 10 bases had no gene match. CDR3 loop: CASSRQTGPQDTQYF. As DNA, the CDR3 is TGTGCCAGCAGCCGACAGACAGGGCCCCAGGATACGCAGTATTTT.

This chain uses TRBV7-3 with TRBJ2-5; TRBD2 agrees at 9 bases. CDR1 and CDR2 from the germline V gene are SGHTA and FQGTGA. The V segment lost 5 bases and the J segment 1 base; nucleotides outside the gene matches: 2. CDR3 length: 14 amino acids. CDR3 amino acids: CASSQTSGQETQYF. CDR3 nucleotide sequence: TGTGCCAGCAGCCAGACTAGCGGCCAAGAGACCCAGTACTTC.

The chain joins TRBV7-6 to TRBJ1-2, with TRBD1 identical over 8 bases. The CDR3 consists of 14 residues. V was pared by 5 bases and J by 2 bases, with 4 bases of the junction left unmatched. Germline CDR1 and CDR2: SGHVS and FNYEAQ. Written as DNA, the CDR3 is TGTGCCAGCAGCCCGGACAGGGCCAACTATGGCTACACCTTC. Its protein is CASSPDRANYGYTF.

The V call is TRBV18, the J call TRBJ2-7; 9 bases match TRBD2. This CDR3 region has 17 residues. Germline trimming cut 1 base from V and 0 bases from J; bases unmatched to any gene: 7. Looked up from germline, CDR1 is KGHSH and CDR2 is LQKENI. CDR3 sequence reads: CASSPRSSGDSSYEQYF. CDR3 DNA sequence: TGTGCCAGCTCACCACGGTCTAGCGGGGATAGCTCCTACGAGCAGTACTTC.

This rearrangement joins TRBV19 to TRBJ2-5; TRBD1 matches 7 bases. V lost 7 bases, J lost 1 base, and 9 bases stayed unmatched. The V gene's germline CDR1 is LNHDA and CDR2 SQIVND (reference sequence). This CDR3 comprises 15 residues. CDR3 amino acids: CASTKGTAAQETQYF. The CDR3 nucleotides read TGTGCCAGTACTAAAGGGACAGCCGCCCAAGAGACCCAGTACTTC.

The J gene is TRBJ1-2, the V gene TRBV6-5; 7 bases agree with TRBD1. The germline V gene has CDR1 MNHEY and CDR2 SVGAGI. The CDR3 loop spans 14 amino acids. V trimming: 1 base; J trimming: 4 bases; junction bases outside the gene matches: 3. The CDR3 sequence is CASSYLRDSYGYTF. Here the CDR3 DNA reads TGTGCCAGCAGTTACTTAAGGGACAGCTATGGCTACACCTTC.

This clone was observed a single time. CDR3 region: CASSLWSPAGGQETQYF. The CDR3 DNA is TGTGCCAGCAGTTTATGGTCTCCAGCGGGAGGCCAAGAGACCCAGTACTTC. This rearrangement joins TRBV28 to TRBJ2-5, with TRBD2 matching over 9 bases. The CDR3 has 17 amino acids. Germline CDR1 and CDR2: MDHEN and SYDVKM. V shed 0 bases and J 1 base; nucleotides not matched to a gene: 6.

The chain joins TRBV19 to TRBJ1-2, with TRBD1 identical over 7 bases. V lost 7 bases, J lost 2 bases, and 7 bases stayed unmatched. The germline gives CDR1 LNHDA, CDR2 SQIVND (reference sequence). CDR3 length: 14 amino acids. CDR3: CASTNRGENYGYTF. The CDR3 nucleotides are TGTGCCAGTACAAACAGGGGAGAGAACTATGGCTACACCTTC. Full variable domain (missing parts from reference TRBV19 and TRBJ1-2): DGGITQSPKYLFRKEGQNVTLSCEQNLNHDAMYWYRQDPGQGLRLIYYSQIVNDFQKGDIAEGYSVSREKKESFPLTVTSAQKNPTAFYLCASTNRGENYGYTFGSGTRLTVV.

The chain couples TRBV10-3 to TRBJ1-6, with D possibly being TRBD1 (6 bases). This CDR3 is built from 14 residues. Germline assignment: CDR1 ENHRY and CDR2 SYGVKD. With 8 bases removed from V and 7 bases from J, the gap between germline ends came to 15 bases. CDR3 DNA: TGTGCCATCCAGGTTGAGGGGGGCAATTCACCCCTCCACTTT. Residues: CAIQVEGGNSPLHF.